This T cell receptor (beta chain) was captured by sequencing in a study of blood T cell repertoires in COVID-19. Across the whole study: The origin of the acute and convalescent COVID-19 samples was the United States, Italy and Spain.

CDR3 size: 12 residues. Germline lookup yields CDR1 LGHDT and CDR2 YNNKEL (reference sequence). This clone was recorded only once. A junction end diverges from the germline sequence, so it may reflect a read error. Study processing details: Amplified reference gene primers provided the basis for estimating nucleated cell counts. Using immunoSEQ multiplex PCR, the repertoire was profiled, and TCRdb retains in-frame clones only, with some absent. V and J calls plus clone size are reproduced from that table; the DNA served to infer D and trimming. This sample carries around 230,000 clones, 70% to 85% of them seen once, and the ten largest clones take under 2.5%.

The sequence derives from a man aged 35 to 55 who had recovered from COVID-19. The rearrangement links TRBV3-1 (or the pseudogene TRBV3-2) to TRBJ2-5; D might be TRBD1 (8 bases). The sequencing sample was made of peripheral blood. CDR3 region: CASSPRGGQENF. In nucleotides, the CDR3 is TGTGCCAGCAGCCCGAGGGGGGGACAGGAGAACTTC.